This record concerns one TCR beta chain sequence. The target antigen is unknown. This sample is drawn from a study of tumor-infiltrating lymphocytes in localized non-small cell lung cancer. Study information: From each patient, both tumor and uninvolved lung, non-adjacent to tumor, were sampled. The study, taken as a whole, reports: Not all patients were TCR sequenced, owing to tissue quantity. Tumors had more T cell infiltration than uninvolved lung, per TCRbeta sequencing and CD3 counts. Immunotypes IM1 and IM2 had similar TCR-derived T-cell fractions.

Measured with immunoSEQ multiplex PCR; TCRdb has only the in-frame clones, and not every one. Here the sample spans roughly 10,000 clones, roughly 80% being singletons. J was trimmed by 6 bases and V by 6 bases; bases with no gene match: 6. The CDR3 is made up of 14 amino acids. Germline V gives CDR1 MNHNS, CDR2 SASEGT. The chain carries TRBV6-1 and TRBJ1-5; 9 bases line up with TRBD1. The sequencing sample was made of uninvolved lung tissue not adjacent to the tumor. This clonotype was obtained from a human donor with non-small cell lung cancer. This chain's CDR3 is CASRDRGFSQPQHF. The CDR3 DNA sequence: TGTGCCAGCAGAGACAGGGGGTTTAGTCAGCCCCAGCATTTT.